The 4 T cell receptor beta chains in this list originate from one sample, sequenced in a study of beta chain features in type 1 diabetes. As every portion of the isolated RNA was reverse transcribed, the sequencing read expressed TCRB transcripts. Method: immunoSEQ multiplex PCR; TCRdb's copy keeps in-frame clones and lacks some. The table records about 360,000 clones, around an eighth of them present only once. The material sequenced was naive CD4+ T cells from blood. These receptors were taken from a man aged 18 to 29 in good health.

This clone was observed a few times. V is TRBV7-9 and J is TRBJ1-5, with D unresolved. The CDR3 runs 13 residues. Germline CDR1 reads SEHNR; CDR2 reads FQNEAQ (reference sequence). The V and J ends lost 0 bases and 4 bases respectively, with 4 bases between them. CDR3 sequence reads: CASSLASNQPQHF. The CDR3 nucleotides read TGTGCCAGCAGCTTAGCGAGTAATCAGCCCCAGCATTTT.

The rearrangement links TRBV7-8 to TRBJ2-2, with 12 bases matching TRBD2. J gave up 6 bases and V 11 bases, and 7 bases lay outside the gene matches. The CDR3 extends over 14 amino acids. Germline-derived CDR1 and CDR2 are SGHVS and FQNEAQ. The CDR3 spells CACRLAGVSGELFF. DNA for the CDR3: TGTGCCTGCCGACTAGCGGGGGTGTCCGGGGAGCTGTTTTTT.

The CDR3, as DNA: TGTGCCAGCAGCCGGGGAGGGACTAGCGGAGACTACGAGCAGTACTTC. This translates into CASSRGGTSGDYEQYF. This chain joins TRBV6-6 and TRBJ2-7; TRBD2 agrees at 11 bases. There are 16 residues in the CDR3. V was clipped by 6 bases and J by 3 bases; unmatched bases: 10. Germline CDR1 and CDR2: MNHNY and SVGAGI (reference sequence).

This clone has just a few counts. The CDR3 is CASSRNGGYSEKLFF. CDR3 nucleotides: TGTGCCAGCAGCCGAAACGGGGGGTACAGTGAAAAACTGTTTTTT. This chain uses TRBV11-2 with TRBJ1-4; weak D call: TRBD1 (5 bases). Germline CDR1 SGHAT, CDR2 FQNNGV. Trimming pared 5 bases from V and 7 bases from J, leaving 17 bases between. This CDR3 region has 15 residues.